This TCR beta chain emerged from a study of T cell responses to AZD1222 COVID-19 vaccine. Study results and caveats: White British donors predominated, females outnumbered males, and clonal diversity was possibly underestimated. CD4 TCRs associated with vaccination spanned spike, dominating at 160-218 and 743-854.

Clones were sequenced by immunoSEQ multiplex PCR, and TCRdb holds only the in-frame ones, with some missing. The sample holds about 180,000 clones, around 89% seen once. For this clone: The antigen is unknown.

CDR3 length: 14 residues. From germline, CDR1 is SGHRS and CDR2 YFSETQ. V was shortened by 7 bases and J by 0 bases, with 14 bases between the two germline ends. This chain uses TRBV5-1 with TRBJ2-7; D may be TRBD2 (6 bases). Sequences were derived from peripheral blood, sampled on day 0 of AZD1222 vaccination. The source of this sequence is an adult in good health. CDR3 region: CASRRVASSYEQYF. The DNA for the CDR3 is TGCGCCAGCCGGAGGGTCGCTAGCTCCTACGAGCAGTACTTC.